The rows below give T cell receptor beta chains drawn from one sample of a study of blood T cell repertoires in COVID-19. Assay used: immunoSEQ multiplex PCR; TCRdb lists only in-frame clones, some missing. The table records 250,000 or so clones, almost 90% of them present only once. Sequencing input: peripheral blood. The receptors derive from a woman aged 60-75 years with acute or convalescent COVID-19. Each CDR3 is given with its conserved first and last residue. A D gene is named only where the DNA matches it firmly. Some rows have no size entry. The others give once, few or many, or a class for an expanded clone.

d_call: TRBD1
clone_size: .
v_call: TRBV11-1
j_call: TRBJ1-1
cdr3_aa: CASSSRQGARATAFF
cdr3_nt: TGTGCCAGCAGCTCCCGACAGGGGGCGCGGGCAACGGCTTTCTTT

d_call: .
clone_size: .
v_call: TRBV28
j_call: TRBJ1-1
cdr3_aa: CTVGGNTEAFF
cdr3_nt: TGTACCGTGGGAGGGAACACTGAAGCTTTCTTT

d_call: TRBD2
clone_size: .
v_call: TRBV7-9
j_call: TRBJ2-7
cdr3_aa: CASSFGTSGNSYEQYF
cdr3_nt: TGTGCCAGCAGCTTCGGGACTAGCGGGAACTCCTACGAGCAGTACTTC

d_call: .
clone_size: .
v_call: TRBV5-1
j_call: TRBJ2-1
cdr3_aa: CASSLDGYNEQFF
cdr3_nt: TGCGCCAGCAGCTTGGACGGTTACAATGAGCAGTTCTTC

d_call: TRBD2
clone_size: .
v_call: TRBV5-6
j_call: TRBJ2-7
cdr3_aa: CASSYAAGGGYEQYF
cdr3_nt: TGTGCCAGCAGCTACGCCGCTGGCGGGGGGTACGAGCAGTACTTC

d_call: TRBD1
clone_size: .
v_call: TRBV4-1
j_call: TRBJ1-5
cdr3_aa: CASSPPGDRGSSQPQHF
cdr3_nt: TGCGCCAGCAGCCCCCCAGGGGACAGGGGATCATCTCAGCCCCAGCATTTT

d_call: TRBD1
clone_size: .
v_call: TRBV18
j_call: TRBJ1-2
cdr3_aa: CASSPGTGGLGYTF
cdr3_nt: TGTGCCAGCTCACCCGGGACAGGGGGTCTGGGCTACACCTTC

d_call: TRBD1
clone_size: .
v_call: TRBV30
j_call: TRBJ1-5
cdr3_aa: CAWSLTGGLNQPQHF
cdr3_nt: TGTGCCTGGAGTCTGACAGGGGGTCTAAATCAGCCCCAGCATTTT

d_call: .
clone_size: once
v_call: TRBV11-2
j_call: TRBJ2-2
cdr3_aa: CASSSLVSPLSAGELFF
cdr3_nt: TGTGCCAGCAGCTCCCTCGTTAGTCCACTTTCGGCCGGGGAGCTGTTTTTT

d_call: TRBD2
clone_size: .
v_call: TRBV20-1
j_call: TRBJ2-5
cdr3_aa: CSASPPSGTSGGGQETQYF
cdr3_nt: TGCAGTGCTAGTCCTCCGTCCGGGACTAGCGGGGGGGGTCAAGAGACCCAGTACTTC

d_call: .
clone_size: .
v_call: TRBV19
j_call: TRBJ2-3
cdr3_aa: CASSITSSDTQYF
cdr3_nt: TGTGCCAGTAGTATAACTAGTTCAGATACGCAGTATTTT

d_call: .
clone_size: .
v_call: TRBV20-1
j_call: TRBJ2-1
cdr3_aa: CSARRVVEQFF
cdr3_nt: TGCAGTGCCAGGAGGGTGGTTGAGCAGTTCTTC

d_call: .
clone_size: .
v_call: TRBV6-5
j_call: TRBJ1-1
cdr3_aa: CASRSAGFSEAFF
cdr3_nt: TGTGCCAGCAGGTCGGCAGGCTTTTCCGAAGCTTTCTTT

d_call: .
clone_size: .
v_call: TRBV7-2
j_call: TRBJ2-1
cdr3_aa: CASSLGGEQFF
cdr3_nt: TGTGCCAGCAGCTTAGGAGGTGAGCAGTTCTTC

d_call: .
clone_size: .
v_call: TRBV6-1
j_call: TRBJ1-2
cdr3_aa: CASSEVTGYGYTF
cdr3_nt: TGTGCCAGCAGTGAAGTGACAGGTTATGGCTACACCTTC

d_call: .
clone_size: .
v_call: TRBV14
j_call: TRBJ2-7
cdr3_aa: CASSPPGHRVIGEQYF
cdr3_nt: TGTGCCAGCAGCCCGCCGGGACATCGGGTAATAGGGGAGCAGTACTTC

d_call: .
clone_size: .
v_call: TRBV6-6
j_call: TRBJ2-7
cdr3_aa: CASSYSRGASLYEQYF
cdr3_nt: TGTGCCAGCAGTTACAGCCGGGGGGCGTCGCTCTACGAGCAGTACTTC

d_call: TRBD1
clone_size: .
v_call: TRBV18
j_call: TRBJ2-5
cdr3_aa: CASSPGTGETQYF
cdr3_nt: TGTGCCAGCTCACCGGGGACAGGAGAGACCCAGTACTTC

d_call: TRBD2
clone_size: .
v_call: TRBV5-5
j_call: TRBJ2-3
cdr3_aa: CASSPLAGGLTDTQYF
cdr3_nt: TGTGCCAGCAGCCCACTAGCGGGGGGCCTAACGGATACGCAGTATTTT

d_call: .
clone_size: .
v_call: TRBV2
j_call: TRBJ1-2
cdr3_aa: CASSPTRRGYGYTF
cdr3_nt: TGTGCCAGCAGCCCAACCCGAAGGGGCTATGGCTACACCTTC

d_call: .
clone_size: .
v_call: TRBV7-8
j_call: TRBJ1-6
cdr3_aa: CASSLSPSSGLLLHF
cdr3_nt: TGTGCCAGCAGCTTAAGCCCCTCTTCGGGACTCTTACTCCACTTT

d_call: TRBD1
clone_size: .
v_call: TRBV12-3/TRBV12-4
j_call: TRBJ1-3
cdr3_aa: CASSQGEGNTIYF
cdr3_nt: TGTGCCAGCAGTCAGGGGGAAGGAAACACCATATATTTT

d_call: .
clone_size: .
v_call: TRBV19
j_call: TRBJ1-5
cdr3_aa: CASSPTVPQPQHF
cdr3_nt: TGTGCCAGTAGTCCAACGGTCCCTCAGCCCCAGCATTTT

d_call: .
clone_size: .
v_call: TRBV7-2
j_call: TRBJ2-7
cdr3_aa: CASSLARDYEQYF
cdr3_nt: TGTGCCAGCAGCTTGGCGCGGGACTACGAGCAGTACTTC

d_call: .
clone_size: .
v_call: TRBV14
j_call: TRBJ1-2
cdr3_aa: CASSQGTGFYGYTF
cdr3_nt: TGTGCCAGCAGCCAAGGTACAGGGTTCTATGGCTACACCTTC

d_call: .
clone_size: .
v_call: TRBV7-8
j_call: TRBJ1-2
cdr3_aa: CASGAGDISSSAYGYTF
cdr3_nt: TGTGCCAGCGGCGCCGGGGACATTTCGAGTTCGGCGTATGGCTACACCTTC

d_call: .
clone_size: .
v_call: TRBV24-1
j_call: TRBJ2-2
cdr3_aa: CATSDPGGRELFF
cdr3_nt: TGTGCCACCAGTGACCCGGGGGGCCGGGAGCTGTTTTTT

d_call: .
clone_size: .
v_call: TRBV19
j_call: TRBJ1-5
cdr3_aa: CASVGREGNQPQHF
cdr3_nt: TGTGCCAGTGTAGGGAGGGAGGGCAATCAGCCCCAGCATTTT

d_call: TRBD1
clone_size: few
v_call: TRBV2
j_call: TRBJ1-2
cdr3_aa: CASSSGQTHYGYTF
cdr3_nt: TGTGCCAGCAGTTCGGGACAGACGCACTATGGCTACACCTTC

d_call: TRBD2
clone_size: .
v_call: TRBV3-1/TRBV3-2
j_call: TRBJ2-1
cdr3_aa: CASSRLAGDEQFF
cdr3_nt: TGTGCCAGCAGCCGTTTAGCGGGAGATGAGCAGTTCTTC

d_call: .
clone_size: .
v_call: TRBV19
j_call: TRBJ1-1
cdr3_aa: CASSARVGAGTEAFF
cdr3_nt: TGTGCCAGTAGTGCCCGTGTGGGGGCAGGGACTGAAGCTTTCTTT

d_call: TRBD2
clone_size: .
v_call: TRBV4-2
j_call: TRBJ2-1
cdr3_aa: CASSHPTSGEGDEQFF
cdr3_nt: TGTGCCAGCAGCCACCCGACTAGCGGGGAGGGAGATGAGCAGTTCTTC

d_call: .
clone_size: .
v_call: TRBV28
j_call: TRBJ1-1
cdr3_aa: CASSPNLSRAGPLDTEAFF
cdr3_nt: TGTGCCAGCAGTCCAAACCTCTCCCGGGCGGGACCCCTGGACACTGAAGCTTTCTTT

d_call: .
clone_size: .
v_call: TRBV21-1
j_call: TRBJ1-4
cdr3_aa: CASATRGTTNEKLFF
cdr3_nt: TGTGCCAGCGCCACAAGGGGGACAACTAATGAAAAACTGTTTTTT

d_call: .
clone_size: .
v_call: TRBV30
j_call: TRBJ1-2
cdr3_aa: CAWSVLQGQYGYTF
cdr3_nt: TGTGCCTGGAGTGTACTCCAGGGGCAGTATGGCTACACCTTC

d_call: TRBD2
clone_size: few
v_call: TRBV18
j_call: TRBJ2-1
cdr3_aa: CASSAESSGALYNEQFF
cdr3_nt: TGTGCCAGCTCAGCCGAGTCTAGCGGGGCGCTATACAATGAGCAGTTCTTC

d_call: .
clone_size: once
v_call: TRBV11-2
j_call: TRBJ2-1
cdr3_aa: CASSLVRIKFF
cdr3_nt: TGTGCCAGCAGCTTAGTTCGTATTAAGTTCTTC

d_call: .
clone_size: .
v_call: TRBV10-3
j_call: TRBJ2-3
cdr3_aa: CAISAGGTDTQYF
cdr3_nt: TGTGCCATCAGTGCTGGAGGTACAGATACGCAGTATTTT

d_call: .
clone_size: .
v_call: TRBV6-5
j_call: TRBJ1-5
cdr3_aa: CASYMQGSNQPQHF
cdr3_nt: TGTGCCAGCTATATGCAGGGAAGCAATCAGCCCCAGCATTTT

d_call: TRBD2
clone_size: .
v_call: TRBV7-2
j_call: TRBJ2-7
cdr3_aa: CASSLARSGRASYEQYF
cdr3_nt: TGTGCCAGCAGCTTAGCGCGGAGCGGGAGGGCCTCGTACGAGCAGTACTTC

d_call: .
clone_size: .
v_call: TRBV2
j_call: TRBJ1-1
cdr3_aa: CASTAGERGTEAFF
cdr3_nt: TGTGCCAGCACCGCAGGGGAAAGGGGCACTGAAGCTTTCTTT

d_call: .
clone_size: .
v_call: TRBV24-1
j_call: TRBJ1-2
cdr3_aa: CATIDDRSPTNYGYTF
cdr3_nt: TGTGCCACCATAGACGACAGGAGTCCAACTAACTATGGCTACACCTTC

d_call: TRBD2
clone_size: few
v_call: TRBV3-1/TRBV3-2
j_call: TRBJ2-1
cdr3_aa: CASEGRLAVNEQFF
cdr3_nt: TGTGCCAGCGAGGGCCGGCTAGCGGTTAATGAGCAGTTCTTC

d_call: .
clone_size: .
v_call: TRBV7-9
j_call: TRBJ2-3
cdr3_aa: CASSLEYGRAGTDTQYF
cdr3_nt: TGTGCCAGCAGCTTAGAGTATGGCAGGGCGGGGACAGATACGCAGTATTTT

d_call: .
clone_size: .
v_call: TRBV28
j_call: TRBJ1-3
cdr3_aa: CASSPWTDSGNTIYF
cdr3_nt: TGTGCCAGCAGTCCATGGACAGACTCTGGAAACACCATATATTTT

d_call: TRBD2
clone_size: .
v_call: TRBV7-2
j_call: TRBJ2-5
cdr3_aa: CASSWEAGGFETQYF
cdr3_nt: TGTGCCAGCAGCTGGGAGGCGGGGGGTTTTGAGACCCAGTACTTC

d_call: TRBD1
clone_size: .
v_call: TRBV11-2
j_call: TRBJ1-3
cdr3_aa: CASSLEIGQGAGLSGNTIYF
cdr3_nt: TGTGCCAGCAGCTTAGAGATCGGACAGGGGGCAGGACTCTCTGGAAACACCATATATTTT

d_call: TRBD1
clone_size: .
v_call: TRBV5-1
j_call: TRBJ1-4
cdr3_aa: CASSLDPRGTGVEKLFF
cdr3_nt: TGCGCCAGCAGCTTGGATCCCCGGGGGACAGGGGTTGAAAAACTGTTTTTT

d_call: .
clone_size: .
v_call: TRBV3-1/TRBV3-2
j_call: TRBJ2-5
cdr3_aa: CASSQDLGGETQYF
cdr3_nt: TGTGCCAGCAGCCAAGATTTGGGGGGAGAGACCCAGTACTTC

d_call: .
clone_size: .
v_call: TRBV5-1
j_call: TRBJ1-2
cdr3_aa: CASSLQGDYGYTF
cdr3_nt: TGCGCCAGCAGCTTACAGGGAGACTATGGCTACACCTTC

d_call: TRBD1
clone_size: .
v_call: TRBV4-1
j_call: TRBJ1-1
cdr3_aa: CASSQGTGGDTEAFF
cdr3_nt: TGCGCCAGCAGCCAAGGGACAGGGGGAGATACTGAAGCTTTCTTT

d_call: TRBD2
clone_size: .
v_call: TRBV4-3
j_call: TRBJ2-3
cdr3_aa: CASSQVLAGTLLTDTQYF
cdr3_nt: TGCGCCAGCAGCCAAGTACTAGCGGGAACCCTGCTGACAGATACGCAGTATTTT

d_call: TRBD1
clone_size: .
v_call: TRBV10-2
j_call: TRBJ1-5
cdr3_aa: CASSEQGSNQPQHF
cdr3_nt: TGCGCCAGCAGTGAACAGGGGAGCAATCAGCCCCAGCATTTT

d_call: TRBD2
clone_size: .
v_call: TRBV6-2/TRBV6-3
j_call: TRBJ2-1
cdr3_aa: CASSYITSGYNEQFF
cdr3_nt: TGTGCCAGCAGTTACATAACTAGCGGATACAATGAGCAGTTCTTC

d_call: .
clone_size: .
v_call: TRBV5-8
j_call: TRBJ1-5
cdr3_aa: CASSLFGPSNQPQHF
cdr3_nt: TGTGCCAGCAGCTTGTTCGGTCCGAGCAATCAGCCCCAGCATTTT